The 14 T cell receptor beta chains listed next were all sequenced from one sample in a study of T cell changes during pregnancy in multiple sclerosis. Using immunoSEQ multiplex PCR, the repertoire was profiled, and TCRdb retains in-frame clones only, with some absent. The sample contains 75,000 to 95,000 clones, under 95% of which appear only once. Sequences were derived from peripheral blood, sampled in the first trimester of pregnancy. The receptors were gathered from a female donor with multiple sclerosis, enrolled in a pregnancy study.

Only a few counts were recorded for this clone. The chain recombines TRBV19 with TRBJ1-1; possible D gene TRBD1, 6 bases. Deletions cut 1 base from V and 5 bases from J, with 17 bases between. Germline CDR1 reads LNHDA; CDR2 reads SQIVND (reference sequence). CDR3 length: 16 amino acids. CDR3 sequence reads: CASSIGHRGARTEAFF. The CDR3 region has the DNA TGTGCCAGTAGTATAGGACATCGGGGGGCGCGAACTGAAGCTTTCTTT.

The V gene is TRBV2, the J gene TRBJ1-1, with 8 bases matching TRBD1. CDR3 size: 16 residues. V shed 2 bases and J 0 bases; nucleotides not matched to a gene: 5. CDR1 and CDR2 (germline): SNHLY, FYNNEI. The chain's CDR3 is CASSELTGVMNTEAFF. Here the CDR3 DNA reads TGTGCCAGCAGTGAACTGACAGGGGTCATGAACACTGAAGCTTTCTTT. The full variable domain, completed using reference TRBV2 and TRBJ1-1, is EPEVTQTPSHQVTQMGQEVILRCVPISNHLYFYWYRQILGQKVEFLVSFYNNEISEKSEIFDDQFSVERPDGSNFTLKIRSTKLEDSAMYFCASSELTGVMNTEAFFGQGTRLTVV.

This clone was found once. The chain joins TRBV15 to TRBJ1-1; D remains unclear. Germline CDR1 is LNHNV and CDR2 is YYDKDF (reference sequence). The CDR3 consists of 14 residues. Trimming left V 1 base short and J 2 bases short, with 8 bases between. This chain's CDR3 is CATSRGGINTEAFF. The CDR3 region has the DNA TGTGCCACCAGCAGAGGAGGGATTAACACTGAAGCTTTCTTT. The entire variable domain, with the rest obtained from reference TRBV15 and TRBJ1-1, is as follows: DAMVIQNPRYQVTQFGKPVTLSCSQTLNHNVMYWYQQKSSQAPKLLFHYYDKDFNNEADTPDNFQSRRPNTSFCFLDIRSPGLGDTAMYLCATSRGGINTEAFFGQGTRLTVV.

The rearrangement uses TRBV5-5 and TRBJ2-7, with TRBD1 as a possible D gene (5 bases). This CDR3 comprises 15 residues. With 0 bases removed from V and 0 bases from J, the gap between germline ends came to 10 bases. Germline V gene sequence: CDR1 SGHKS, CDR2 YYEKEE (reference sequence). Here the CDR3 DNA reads TGTGCCAGCAGCTTGGTCGGACAAAACTCCTACGAGCAGTACTTC. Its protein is CASSLVGQNSYEQYF.

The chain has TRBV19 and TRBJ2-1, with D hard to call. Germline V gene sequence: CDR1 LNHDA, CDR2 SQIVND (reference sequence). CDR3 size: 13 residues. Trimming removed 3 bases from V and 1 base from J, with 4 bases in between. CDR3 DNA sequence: TGTGCCAGTAGTATTTCGTCCTACAATGAGCAGTTCTTC. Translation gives CASSISSYNEQFF.

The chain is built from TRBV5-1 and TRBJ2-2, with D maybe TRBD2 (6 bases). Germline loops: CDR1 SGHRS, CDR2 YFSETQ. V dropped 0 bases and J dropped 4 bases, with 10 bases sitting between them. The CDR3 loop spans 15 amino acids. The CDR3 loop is CASSLGGTGTGELFF. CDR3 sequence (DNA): TGCGCCAGCAGCTTGGGAGGGACTGGCACCGGGGAGCTGTTTTTT.

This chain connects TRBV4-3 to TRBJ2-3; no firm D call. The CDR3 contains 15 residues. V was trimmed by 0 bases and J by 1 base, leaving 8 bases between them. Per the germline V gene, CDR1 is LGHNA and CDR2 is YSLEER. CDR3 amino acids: CASSQDSSRTDTQYF. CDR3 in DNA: TGCGCCAGCAGCCAAGATTCGTCCCGCACAGATACGCAGTATTTT.

The CDR3 sequence: CASSFGTDPYEQYF. In nucleotides, the CDR3 is TGTGCCAGCAGCTTCGGGACAGACCCCTACGAGCAGTACTTC. The chain recombines TRBV5-6 with TRBJ2-7; 7 bases align to TRBD1. The V gene's germline CDR1 is SGHDT and CDR2 YYEEEE. V shed 2 bases, J shed 2 bases, and the junction held 4 bases outside the gene matches. The CDR3 loop spans 14 amino acids.

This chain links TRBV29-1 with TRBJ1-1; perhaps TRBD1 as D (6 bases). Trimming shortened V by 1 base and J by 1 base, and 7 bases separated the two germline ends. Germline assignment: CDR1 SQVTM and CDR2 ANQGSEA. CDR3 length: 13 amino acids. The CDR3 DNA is TGCAGCGTTGAAGGACAGGAGAACACTGAAGCTTTCTTT. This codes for CSVEGQENTEAFF.

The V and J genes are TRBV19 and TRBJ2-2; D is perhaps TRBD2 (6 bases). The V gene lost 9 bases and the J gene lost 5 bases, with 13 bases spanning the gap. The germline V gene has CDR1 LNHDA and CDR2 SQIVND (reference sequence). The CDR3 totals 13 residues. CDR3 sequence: CASAEGLTGELFF. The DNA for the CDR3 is TGTGCCAGCGCGGAGGGTTTGACCGGGGAGCTGTTTTTT.

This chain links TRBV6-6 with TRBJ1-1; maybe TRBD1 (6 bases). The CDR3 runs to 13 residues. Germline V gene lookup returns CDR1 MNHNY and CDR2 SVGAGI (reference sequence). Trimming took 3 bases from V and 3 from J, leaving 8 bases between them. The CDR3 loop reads CASSYEGDTEAFF. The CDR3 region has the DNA TGTGCCAGCAGTTATGAGGGGGACACTGAAGCTTTCTTT.

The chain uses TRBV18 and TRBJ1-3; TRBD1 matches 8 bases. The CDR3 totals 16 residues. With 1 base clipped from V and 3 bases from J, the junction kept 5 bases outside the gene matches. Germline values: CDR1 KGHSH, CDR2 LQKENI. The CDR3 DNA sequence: TGTGCCAGCTCACCACAAAAGACAGGGGTTGGAAACACCATATATTTT. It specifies CASSPQKTGVGNTIYF.

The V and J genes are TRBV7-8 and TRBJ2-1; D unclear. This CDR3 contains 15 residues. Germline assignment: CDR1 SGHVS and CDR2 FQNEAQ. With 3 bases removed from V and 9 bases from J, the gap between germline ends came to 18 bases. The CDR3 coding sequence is TGTGCCAGCAGCTTTGGTGCCAGCGAAGGTGGTGAGCAGTTCTTC. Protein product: CASSFGASEGGEQFF. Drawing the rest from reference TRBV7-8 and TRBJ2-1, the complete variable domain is GAGVSQSPRYKVAKRGQDVALRCDPISGHVSLFWYQQALGQGPEFLTYFQNEAQLDKSGLPSDRFFAERPEGSVSTLKIQRTQQEDSAVYLCASSFGASEGGEQFFGPGTRLTVL.

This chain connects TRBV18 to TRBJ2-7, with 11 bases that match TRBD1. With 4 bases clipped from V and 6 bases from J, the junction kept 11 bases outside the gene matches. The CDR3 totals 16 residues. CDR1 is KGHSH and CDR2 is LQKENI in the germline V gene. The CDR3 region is CASSQNGQGASLEQYF. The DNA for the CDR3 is TGTGCCAGCTCACAGAATGGACAGGGGGCAAGTCTCGAGCAGTACTTC.